This T cell receptor (beta chain) is drawn from a study of blood T cells in healthy people across ages. Germline lookup yields CDR1 DFQATT and CDR2 SNEGSKA (reference sequence). The CDR3 has 14 amino acids. Trimming left V 1 base short and J 6 bases short, with 14 bases between. With a J-beta primer mix and a sample-barcoded 5' primer, a second PCR ran about 6 to 11 cycles. In TCRdb, the 5' RACE reads were re-called with MiXCR into one record per CDR3 protein. There are about 1.4 million distinct CDR3 sequences in the sample; almost 60% occur only once, and about 6.3% lies in the top ten. The TCR originated in a man between 18 and 35 years old in good health. The sequencing sample was made of blood. The chain couples TRBV20-1 to TRBJ2-3, with D possibly being TRBD1 (6 bases). The CDR3, as DNA: TGCAGTGCTAGAGCTGGGGGCGGACCGGATACGCAGTATTTT. Translated, it gives CSARAGGGPDTQYF.